The next 13 T cell receptor beta chains were all read from a single sample in a study of a mutant IDH1 vaccine in newly diagnosed glioma. TCRdb's copy holds only in-frame clones and misses some; the assay was immunoSEQ multiplex PCR. The sample yields fewer than 70,000 clones, around 80% seen once. Time point in this sample: week 11, during vaccination. Every vaccine dose comprised 300 ug of mutant IDH1 20-mer peptide plus topical imiquimod. These receptors have no identified antigens. Sequencing used PBMCs, obtained from a glioma patient whose treatment included an IDH1 peptide vaccine. Receptor source: a young man with glioma.

This clone was recorded once. The rearrangement links TRBV9 to TRBJ2-3; D is perhaps TRBD2 (6 bases). The CDR3 spans 14 residues. Trimming left V 3 bases short and J 10 bases short, with 18 bases between. Germline CDR1 and CDR2: SGDLS and YYNGEE. The CDR3 sequence: CASSDSGPLGSQYF. In DNA, the CDR3 is TGTGCCAGCAGCGATAGCGGTCCCTTAGGTTCGCAGTATTTT.

The gene calls are TRBV2 and TRBJ2-1; D may be TRBD1 (7 bases). The CDR3 is 18 amino acids. The V end was cut by 3 bases, the J end by 6 bases, with 24 bases between. Looked up from germline, CDR1 is SNHLY and CDR2 is FYNNEI. CDR3 DNA: TGTGCCAGCAGTGATCTCGAGGTCGCAGGGGGGAGGAGCAATGAGCAGTTCTTC. This translates into CASSDLEVAGGRSNEQFF. The entire variable domain, with the rest obtained from reference TRBV2 and TRBJ2-1, is as follows: EPEVTQTPSHQVTQMGQEVILRCVPISNHLYFYWYRQILGQKVEFLVSFYNNEISEKSEIFDDQFSVERPDGSNFTLKIRSTKLEDSAMYFCASSDLEVAGGRSNEQFFGPGTRLTVL.

The chain has TRBV9 and TRBJ1-4, with D possibly being TRBD1 (6 bases). V lost 2 bases and J 7 bases, leaving 12 bases between the germline ends. The CDR3 runs to 14 residues. Germline loops: CDR1 SGDLS, CDR2 YYNGEE. The CDR3 protein is CASSVQGSREKLFF. In DNA form, the CDR3 reads TGTGCCAGCAGCGTTCAGGGGTCGCGTGAAAAACTGTTTTTT.

The V call is TRBV30, the J call TRBJ1-6; possible D gene TRBD1, 6 bases. V dropped 1 base and J dropped 7 bases, with 11 bases sitting between them. Germline loops: CDR1 GTSNPN, CDR2 SVGIG (reference sequence). The CDR3 is 14 amino acids. The CDR3 loop reads CAWSDLTGNSPLHF. The CDR3 nucleotides are TGTGCCTGGAGTGATCTTACAGGGAATTCACCCCTCCACTTT.

The rearrangement links TRBV2 to TRBJ1-5, with 11 bases that match TRBD1. CDR3 length equals 16 residues. From germline, CDR1 is SNHLY and CDR2 FYNNEI. The J segment lost 3 bases and the V segment lost 4 bases, leaving 5 bases of the junction unmatched. CDR3 in DNA: TGTGCCAGCAGTGTGGGGACAGGGGGTTTCAATCAGCCCCAGCATTTT. This sequence encodes CASSVGTGGFNQPQHF. The whole variable domain, remainder taken from reference TRBV2 and TRBJ1-5, is EPEVTQTPSHQVTQMGQEVILRCVPISNHLYFYWYRQILGQKVEFLVSFYNNEISEKSEIFDDQFSVERPDGSNFTLKIRSTKLEDSAMYFCASSVGTGGFNQPQHFGDGTRLSIL.

This chain uses TRBV6-1 with TRBJ2-1; no reliable D call. Germline V gene sequence: CDR1 MNHNS, CDR2 SASEGT. The length of the CDR3 is 15 residues. Trimming shortened V by 6 bases and J by 0 bases, and 12 bases separated the two germline ends. CDR3 residues: CASSKTTSSYNEQFF. The CDR3 coding sequence is TGTGCCAGCAGCAAGACAACCAGCTCCTACAATGAGCAGTTCTTC.

The chain links TRBV7-9 to TRBJ1-2; D call uncertain. Germline CDR1 is SEHNR and CDR2 is FQNEAQ (reference sequence). V lost 2 bases to trimming and J lost 0 bases, with 4 bases between them. The CDR3 loop spans 13 amino acids. The CDR3 DNA follows: TGTGCCAGCAGCTTAACCGCTAACTATGGCTACACCTTC. This encodes CASSLTANYGYTF.

The CDR3 bases are TGCAGCGTTTCTAAGGGACAGGGACGAGCTAACTATGGCTACACCTTC. Protein product: CSVSKGQGRANYGYTF. This chain uses TRBV29-1 with TRBJ1-2, with 9 bases fitting TRBD1. CDR3 length: 16 amino acids. Germline V gene data show CDR1 as SQVTM and CDR2 as ANQGSEA. V lost 5 bases and J lost 0; bases outside the gene matches: 10.

The chain is built from TRBV19 and TRBJ1-2; TRBD1 is a possible D gene (6 bases). V lost 3 bases to trimming and J lost 4 bases, with 15 bases between them. CDR1 and CDR2 (germline): LNHDA, SQIVND (reference sequence). The CDR3 spans 15 residues. The CDR3 sequence is CASSINRDAPYGYTF. The CDR3 DNA sequence: TGTGCCAGTAGTATCAACAGGGATGCACCCTATGGCTACACCTTC.

The V gene is TRBV7-9, the J gene TRBJ2-4; perhaps D is TRBD1 or TRBD2 (5 bases each). Germline V CDR1 and CDR2: SEHNR, FQNEAQ (reference sequence). This CDR3 is built from 14 residues. Trimming took off 5 bases at V and 4 bases at J, with 12 bases between the two ends. This CDR3 is CASSKGWGKNIQYF. The CDR3 nucleotides are TGTGCCAGCAGCAAGGGTTGGGGGAAAAACATTCAGTACTTC.

This chain joins TRBV4-3 and TRBJ1-5; maybe TRBD1 (5 bases). Germline V gene lookup returns CDR1 LGHNA and CDR2 YSLEER. Trimming left V 2 bases short and J 5 bases short, with 7 bases between. The CDR3 spans 13 residues. CDR3: CASSQRGDQPQHF. In DNA form, the CDR3 reads TGCGCCAGCAGCCAAAGGGGTGATCAGCCCCAGCATTTT.

The genes are TRBV11-2 and TRBJ1-1; tentative D call: TRBD1 (5 bases). V shed 8 bases and J shed 2 bases, with 9 bases lying between them. The CDR3 length is 12 residues. Germline assignment: CDR1 SGHAT and CDR2 FQNNGV. CDR3 sequence: CASGRVNTEAFF. CDR3 nucleotides: TGTGCCAGCGGCAGGGTAAACACTGAAGCTTTCTTT. Complete variable domain (other parts from reference TRBV11-2 and TRBJ1-1): EAGVAQSPRYKIIEKRQSVAFWCNPISGHATLYWYQQILGQGPKLLIQFQNNGVVDDSQLPKDRFSAERLKGVDSTLKIQPAKLEDSAVYLCASGRVNTEAFFGQGTRLTVV.

The chain combines TRBV28 with TRBJ1-2; D is perhaps TRBD1 (6 bases). This CDR3 is built from 15 residues. Germline lookup yields CDR1 MDHEN and CDR2 SYDVKM. Trimming shortened V by 2 bases and J by 3 bases, and 13 bases separated the two germline ends. CDR3 bases: TGTGCCAGCAGTTTAGGCGGGGGGCAGTACTATGGCTACACCTTC. This sequence encodes CASSLGGGQYYGYTF.